These 18 T cell receptor beta chains came from one sample sequenced in a study of PD-L1 blockade in urothelial cancer. Sequenced by immunoSEQ multiplex PCR; TCRdb stores in-frame clones only, minus some. Of 55,000 to 70,000 clones listed, around 84% are singletons. Sequencing used PBMCs, obtained around atezolizumab (anti-PD-L1) treatment. The source is a man aged 45-60 years with urothelial cancer.

The J gene is TRBJ2-7, the V gene TRBV29-1; possible D gene TRBD1, 6 bases. Trimming left V 4 bases short and J 2 bases short, with 12 bases between. Germline V gene data show CDR1 as SQVTM and CDR2 as ANQGSEA. The CDR3 runs to 13 residues. CDR3 DNA sequence: TGCAGCGTTGGAGGGGGACCGGCCTACGAGCAGTACTTC. It is translated as CSVGGGPAYEQYF.

The rearrangement links TRBV6-1 to TRBJ2-7; TRBD1 matches 11 bases. CDR3 length equals 14 residues. J lost 3 bases, V lost 7 bases, and 5 bases had no gene match. Germline V lookup: CDR1 MNHNS, CDR2 SASEGT. The CDR3 region is CASNLGTGGYEQYF. The CDR3 DNA reads as TGTGCCAGCAATCTCGGGACAGGGGGCTACGAGCAGTACTTC.

The gene calls are TRBV28 and TRBJ1-1; D ambiguous. The CDR3 sequence is 13 residues long. V was pared by 2 bases and J by 3 bases, with 7 bases between. Germline CDR1 and CDR2: MDHEN and SYDVKM. This chain's CDR3 is CASSLHADTEAFF. CDR3 DNA: TGTGCCAGCAGTTTACATGCGGACACTGAAGCTTTCTTT.

This clone has only one observation. This chain joins TRBV5-1 and TRBJ2-1; 10 bases fit TRBD2. The trim removed 4 bases at V and 8 bases at J, leaving 9 bases unmatched. Germline lookup yields CDR1 SGHRS and CDR2 YFSETQ. The CDR3 covers 15 residues. The CDR3 DNA reads TGCGCCAGCAGCCCCAGGAGAGCGGGAGGGTATGAGCAGTTCTTC. Its translation: CASSPRRAGGYEQFF.

J is TRBJ2-1 and V is TRBV7-9; 8 bases are a match to TRBD1. V trimming: 2 bases; J trimming: 5 bases; junction bases outside the gene matches: 11. Germline CDR1 SEHNR, CDR2 FQNEAQ (reference sequence). The CDR3 spans 17 residues. The CDR3 protein is CASSLRWGQGAHNEQFF. The DNA for the CDR3 is TGTGCCAGCAGCTTACGTTGGGGCCAGGGGGCTCACAATGAGCAGTTCTTC.

This chain links TRBV14 with TRBJ2-1; the match to TRBD2 covers 9 bases. V gave up 0 bases and J gave up 2 bases; unmatched junction bases: 5. From germline, CDR1 is SGHDN and CDR2 FVKESK. This CDR3 spans 17 amino acids. The CDR3 sequence: CASSQDWLAGPYNEQFF. The DNA of the CDR3 is TGTGCCAGCAGCCAAGATTGGCTAGCGGGACCCTACAATGAGCAGTTCTTC.

The CDR3 DNA reads TGTGCCAGCAGCTTCGTGGGGGCGCATTCAGATACGCAGTATTTT. Its protein is CASSFVGAHSDTQYF. The J gene is TRBJ2-3, the V gene TRBV5-4; TRBD1 might be the D (6 bases). CDR1 is SGHNT and CDR2 is YYREEE in the germline V gene (reference sequence). V dropped 2 bases and J dropped 4 bases, with 14 bases sitting between them. This CDR3 spans 15 amino acids.

This rearrangement joins TRBV7-9 to TRBJ2-1; 7 nucleotides align to TRBD2. This CDR3 contains 15 residues. Germline-derived CDR1 and CDR2 are SEHNR and FQNEAQ (reference sequence). Trimming at V came to 2 bases and at J to 4 bases, leaving 5 bases not matched to a gene. The CDR3 coding sequence is TGTGCCAGCAGCTTATCTAGCGGAAGGTACAATGAGCAGTTCTTC. This translates into CASSLSSGRYNEQFF.

The chain is built from TRBV27 and TRBJ2-7; D perhaps matches TRBD1 (7 bases). Trimming stripped 6 bases from V and 4 bases from J, with 16 bases between. Germline values: CDR1 MNHEY, CDR2 SMNVEV (reference sequence). The CDR3 is 14 amino acids. In DNA form, the CDR3 reads TGTGCCAGCAGCGGAGGGACAGCGAGATACGAGCAGTACTTC. It encodes CASSGGTARYEQYF.

V and J are TRBV2 and TRBJ2-1; D might be TRBD2 (6 bases). From germline, CDR1 is SNHLY and CDR2 FYNNEI. The CDR3 consists of 16 residues. V lost 4 bases and J 3 bases, leaving 16 bases between the germline ends. In DNA form, the CDR3 reads TGTGCCAGCAGTGGCGTAGCGGAAAAAATCTACAATGAGCAGTTCTTC. Its protein is CASSGVAEKIYNEQFF.

The chain has TRBV7-9 and TRBJ2-1; 7 positions agree with TRBD1. CDR1 is SEHNR and CDR2 is FQNEAQ in the germline V gene (reference sequence). The CDR3 length is 14 residues. The J segment lost 3 bases and the V segment lost 5 bases, leaving 4 bases of the junction unmatched. The CDR3 spells CASSPRTGYNEQFF. The DNA of the CDR3 is TGTGCCAGCAGCCCAAGGACAGGCTACAATGAGCAGTTCTTC.

V gene TRBV21-1 combines with J gene TRBJ2-1; TRBD2, the D gene given by the table, was not confirmed from the DNA. TRBV21-1 is classified as a pseudogene. This CDR3 contains 20 residues. The chain's CDR3 is CASSNLAGGPSYMSSDEQFF. As DNA, the CDR3 is TGTGCCAGCAGCAATCTAGCGGGAGGGCCCTCCTATATGTCTTCCGATGAGCAGTTCTTC.

The chain recombines TRBV5-1 with TRBJ2-1; 8 bases match TRBD2. Trimming at V came to 2 bases and at J to 3 bases, leaving 7 bases not matched to a gene. Germline V gene data show CDR1 as SGHRS and CDR2 as YFSETQ. The CDR3 has 16 residues. Written as DNA, the CDR3 is TGCGCCAGCAGCTTCCTCACTAGCGGATACTACAATGAGCAGTTCTTC. Protein: CASSFLTSGYYNEQFF.

The chain is built from TRBV6-6 and TRBJ2-7, with D maybe TRBD1 (5 bases). Germline-derived CDR1 and CDR2 are MNHNY and SVGAGI (reference sequence). The CDR3 consists of 12 residues. The germline V and J ends were trimmed by 2 bases and 5 bases, with 7 bases remaining between them. This chain's CDR3 is CASSYTRDEQYF. CDR3 in DNA: TGTGCCAGCAGTTACACCAGGGACGAGCAGTACTTC.

The chain links TRBV11-2 to TRBJ2-3; TRBD2 matches 11 bases. The trim removed 5 bases at V and 2 bases at J, leaving 6 bases unmatched. Germline lookup yields CDR1 SGHAT and CDR2 FQNNGV. The CDR3 covers 16 residues. The CDR3 is CASSETSGTYTDTQYF. CDR3 in DNA: TGTGCCAGCAGCGAGACTAGCGGGACTTACACAGATACGCAGTATTTT.

The chain uses TRBV4-1 and TRBJ2-4; tentatively, D is TRBD1 (6 bases). Germline loops: CDR1 MGHRA, CDR2 YSYEKL. Deletions cut 4 bases from V and 2 bases from J, with 15 bases between. This CDR3 contains 16 residues. CDR3 bases: TGCGCCAGCAGCCCTACCGGACAGTTAACCAAAAACATTCAGTACTTC. This gives the protein CASSPTGQLTKNIQYF.

This clone was recorded once. The chain joins TRBV5-1 to TRBJ2-7; 9 positions match TRBD1. The V gene end was trimmed by 4 bases and the J gene end by 5 bases; junction bases not matched to a gene: 4. The CDR3 consists of 13 residues. CDR1 is SGHRS and CDR2 is YFSETQ in the germline V gene. CDR3 loop: CASSPRTGDEQYF. CDR3 sequence (DNA): TGCGCCAGCAGCCCCCGGACAGGGGACGAGCAGTACTTC. The complete variable domain, with remaining parts taken from reference TRBV5-1 and TRBJ2-7, reads KAGVTQTPRYLIKTRGQQVTLSCSPISGHRSVSWYQQTPGQGLQFLFEYFSETQRNKGNFPGRFSGRQFSNSRSEMNVSTLELGDSALYLCASSPRTGDEQYFGPGTRLTVT.

V is TRBV9 and J is TRBJ2-1, with TRBD2 matching over 13 bases. With V trimmed by 3 bases and J by 4 bases, 1 base remained unmatched. Looked up from germline, CDR1 is SGDLS and CDR2 is YYNGEE. The CDR3 loop spans 15 amino acids. The CDR3 region has the DNA TGTGCCAGCAGCGAGGGACTAGCGGGATACAATGAGCAGTTCTTC. Protein sequence: CASSEGLAGYNEQFF. The variable domain in full, with the rest retrieved from reference TRBV9 and TRBJ2-1, is DSGVTQTPKHLITATGQRVTLRCSPRSGDLSVYWYQQSLDQGLQFLIQYYNGEERAKGNILERFSAQQFPDLHSELNLSSLELGDSALYFCASSEGLAGYNEQFFGPGTRLTVL.